This TCR beta chain was sequenced in a study of shared clonotypes between healthy human individuals. About the study: CD4 naive and memory got three plates each, CD8 naive two, CD8 memory one.

CD4+ cell separation produced CD45RA+ naive and CD45RA-negative memory subsets. This clone was seen once. This CDR3 is built from 13 residues. CDR1 is KGHSH and CDR2 is LQKENI in the germline V gene. V was shortened by 2 bases and J by 8 bases, with 9 bases between the two germline ends. The assay used deep level. This table comes from immunoSEQ multiplex PCR, and its TCRdb copy is limited to in-frame clones, with some not included. The sample holds some 2,000,000 clones, nearly 97% seen once. The source material was naive CD4+ T cells sorted from blood. Regarding subset: CD45RA+ positively selected. The chain is built from TRBV18 and TRBJ1-4; D perhaps matches TRBD1 (5 bases). The source is a man aged 18 to 29 in good health. For the CDR3, the DNA is TGTGCCAGCTCACCATTGGACACGGAAAAACTGTTTTTT. It codes for CASSPLDTEKLFF.